The rows below give T cell receptor beta chains drawn from one sample of a study of T cell repertoires in cytomegalovirus infection. TCRdb reanalysed the reads using MiXCR and keeps one entry per CDR3 protein. Seen here are 750,000 to 950,000 distinct CDR3 sequences, 25% to 30% observed once, and the top ten hold less than 15%. No antigen has been assigned to these receptors. Here the sequenced sample was cultured CD8+ T cells from PBMCs, taken from culture after CMV antigen stimulation. The receptor source for this set is a human donor in good health (CMV status not recorded). Some clones in this sample may be carry-over from other donors' samples. CDR3s include the opening cysteine and the closing phenylalanine or tryptophan. D genes are given only for firm matches. Only some rows state a clone size, as once, few, many or a class for expanded clones.

>.|TRBV11-1|18|TRBJ1-2|.
CASSPGATGTTVGYGYTF
TGTGCCAGCAGCCCGGGAGCCACCGGGACAACTGTCGGCTATGGCTACACCTTC
>.|TRBV27|15|TRBJ2-7|.
CASSPRAVSSYEQYF
TGTGCCAGCAGTCCCCGGGCCGTCAGCTCCTACGAGCAGTACTTC
>.|TRBV19|13|TRBJ2-5|.
CASSMERGETQYF
TGTGCCAGTAGTATGGAGAGGGGAGAGACCCAGTACTTC
>.|TRBV7-4|16|TRBJ1-3|.
CASSSEGGFSGNTIYF
TGTGCCAGCAGCTCCGAGGGTGGGTTCTCTGGAAACACCATATATTTT
>.|TRBV12-5|14|TRBJ2-1|TRBD1
CASGPGQGVSEQFF
TGTGCTAGTGGACCGGGACAGGGGGTTTCTGAGCAGTTCTTC
>few|TRBV29-1|12|TRBJ2-7|.
CSVSSRFNEQYF
TGCAGCGTTAGTTCCAGGTTCAACGAGCAGTACTTC
>.|TRBV7-9|17|TRBJ1-4|TRBD1
CASSLASEGQFNEKLFF
TGTGCCAGCAGCTTAGCCTCCGAGGGACAGTTTAATGAAAAACTGTTTTTT
>many|TRBV7-9|14|TRBJ1-5|.
CASSSAVGNQPQHF
TGTGCCAGCAGTTCCGCTGTGGGCAATCAGCCCCAGCATTTT
>once|TRBV24-1|18|TRBJ1-5|TRBD1
CATSDFGRTGAPNQPQHF
TGTGCCACCAGTGATTTTGGGCGGACAGGGGCCCCCAATCAGCCCCAGCATTTT
>.|TRBV7-9|15|TRBJ2-1|TRBD2
CASSPRLAGAHEQFF
TGTGCCAGCAGTCCTAGACTAGCGGGGGCCCATGAGCAGTTCTTC
>few|TRBV6-2/TRBV6-3|12|TRBJ2-1|.
CASSSSLNEQFF
TGTGCCAGCAGTTCTAGCCTGAATGAGCAGTTCTTC
>.|TRBV12-3/TRBV12-4|11|TRBJ2-4|.
CASSLGPGMYF
TGTGCCAGCAGTTTGGGTCCAGGGATGTACTTC
>once|TRBV20-1|13|TRBJ1-2|TRBD1
CSARGRANYGYTF
TGCAGTGCCAGGGGGCGAGCTAACTATGGCTACACCTTC
>.|TRBV29-1|20|TRBJ2-5|TRBD2
CSVEDYTDPGLGSPPETQYF
TGCAGCGTTGAAGATTACACAGACCCGGGACTAGGGTCTCCTCCAGAGACCCAGTACTTC
>.|TRBV20-1|13|TRBJ1-2|TRBD1
CSARGTGDYGYTF
TGCAGTGCTAGAGGGACAGGGGACTATGGCTACACCTTC
>many|TRBV7-2|16|TRBJ2-3|TRBD1
CASSLYGTGLVETQYF
TGTGCCAGCAGCTTATATGGGACAGGGTTGGTAGAGACGCAGTATTTT
>few|TRBV6-2/TRBV6-3|17|TRBJ1-2|TRBD1
CASRRRTGINRLDGYTF
TGTGCCAGCAGACGACGGACAGGGATTAATCGCCTGGATGGCTACACCTTC
>many|TRBV7-6|17|TRBJ1-5|.
CASSPLWGPKGNQPQHF
TGTGCCAGCAGCCCTCTCTGGGGACCAAAGGGCAATCAGCCCCAGCATTTT
>many|TRBV7-2|14|TRBJ1-5|.
CASSLEVGNQPQHF
TGTGCCAGCAGCTTAGAAGTCGGCAATCAGCCCCAGCATTTT
>.|TRBV2|15|TRBJ2-1|.
CASPLGTGSYNEQFF
TGTGCCAGCCCCTTGGGGACTGGCTCCTACAATGAGCAGTTCTTC
>few|TRBV7-2|15|TRBJ1-2|TRBD1
CASSITGGDRYGYTF
TGTGCCAGCAGCATAACAGGGGGCGATCGCTATGGCTACACCTTC
>.|TRBV7-9|19|TRBJ2-3|TRBD2
CASRKPGTSGGAGAGMQYF
TGTGCCAGCAGAAAACCTGGGACTAGCGGGGGGGCCGGCGCTGGTATGCAGTATTTT